The clone carrying this T cell receptor (beta chain) was seen only a few times. The antigen remains unidentified. The data derive from a study of T cells in Graves' hyperthyroidism and ophthalmopathy. CDR1 is KGHSH and CDR2 is LQKENI in the germline V gene. Trimming left V 4 bases short and J 6 bases short, with 9 bases between. This CDR3 region has 13 residues. General study findings and limits: In the blood, most expanded thyroid clonotypes above 0.001 appeared as well. Ophthalmopathy stood apart from stable hyperthyroidism in a 13 V-J model.

Clinical symptoms, serum thyroxine, TRAb, thyroid ultrasound and orbital computed tomography established diagnosis. Fresh peripheral blood, approximately 10 ml, was the source of the PBMCs. Amplified TCR beta CDR3 regions came from RNA transcripts. HTBI primers were used for first-round RT-PCR of the TCR CDR3. TCRdb itself ran the multiplex PCR reads through MiXCR, one entry per CDR3 protein. The table records 500,000 to 750,000 distinct CDR3 sequences, 14% of them present only once. This TCR was sampled from a young woman with Graves' ophthalmopathy. The sequencing input was blood. The V call is TRBV18, the J call TRBJ1-4, with a weak D call TRBD1 (5 bases). CDR3 loop: CASSRGDYEKLFF. The CDR3 bases are TGTGCCAGCTCACGGGGGGATTATGAAAAACTGTTTTTT.